This T cell receptor (beta chain) was sequenced during a study of blood T cell repertoires in COVID-19. As processed by the authors: Quantification of nucleated cells was approximated via reference gene primer amplification. Measured with immunoSEQ multiplex PCR; TCRdb has only the in-frame clones, and not every one. The V and J calls and the clone size are those of that table, but D and trimming were determined from the DNA. The table lists around 200,000 clones, roughly nine tenths of them singletons. The CDR3 is 14 amino acids. Germline CDR1 is LNHDA and CDR2 is SQIVND (reference sequence). V was clipped by 9 bases and J by 7 bases; unmatched bases: 9.

This sequence joins TRBV19 and TRBJ1-5; 10 positions agree with TRBD1. The sequence came from a woman aged 55-70 years with COVID-19, enrolled during active disease. Sequenced: peripheral blood. The CDR3 loop is CASARQGAEQPQHF. The CDR3 DNA is TGTGCCAGCGCACGACAGGGGGCAGAACAGCCCCAGCATTTT. The whole variable domain, filled in from reference TRBV19 and TRBJ1-5, reads DGGITQSPKYLFRKEGQNVTLSCEQNLNHDAMYWYRQDPGQGLRLIYYSQIVNDFQKGDIAEGYSVSREKKESFPLTVTSAQKNPTAFYLCASARQGAEQPQHFGDGTRLSIL.